The 11 T cell receptor beta chains below were found in one sample sequenced in a study of cytomegalovirus exposure and HLA in healthy donors. Profiled with immunoSEQ multiplex PCR; TCRdb holds only in-frame clones, not every one. The sample includes around 180,000 clones, approximately 80% of them seen just once. The sample consisted of PBMCs. All receptors come from a man aged 18 to 29 in good health and CMV-seropositive.

The V call is TRBV28, the J call TRBJ1-4, with D perhaps TRBD1 (6 bases). The CDR3 has 13 residues. The V gene lost 8 bases and the J gene lost 8 bases, with 15 bases spanning the gap. The germline gives CDR1 MDHEN, CDR2 SYDVKM. The CDR3 sequence: CASHPGVREKLFF. The CDR3 DNA sequence: TGTGCCAGCCATCCAGGGGTGCGCGAAAAACTGTTTTTT.

This clone was observed a handful of times. This rearrangement joins TRBV28 to TRBJ1-2, with TRBD1 matching 9 bases. The CDR3 consists of 15 residues. Germline CDR1 is MDHEN and CDR2 is SYDVKM. Losses at the gene ends were 1 base for V and 8 bases for J; bases not matched to a gene: 8. The CDR3 reads CASSLLSTGGRGYTF. The DNA of the CDR3 is TGTGCCAGCAGTTTATTATCCACAGGGGGCCGAGGCTACACCTTC.

The rearrangement joins TRBV19 to TRBJ1-4; TRBD1 is a possible D gene (5 bases). The CDR3 has 13 residues. Deletions cut 3 bases from V and 7 bases from J, with 9 bases between. CDR1 and CDR2 from the germline V gene are LNHDA and SQIVND (reference sequence). The CDR3 sequence is CASSMGGVEKLFF. The CDR3 bases are TGTGCCAGTAGTATGGGAGGGGTTGAAAAACTGTTTTTT.

This clone was seen a handful of times. The rearrangement uses TRBV7-2 and TRBJ1-5, with 9 bases matching TRBD1. This CDR3 has 12 residues. The germline V gene has CDR1 SGHTA and CDR2 FQGNSA. V was clipped by 9 bases and J by 6 bases; unmatched bases: 3. The CDR3 region is CARGQGSQPQHF. CDR3 sequence (DNA): TGTGCCAGGGGACAGGGTTCTCAGCCCCAGCATTTT. The whole variable domain, filled in from reference TRBV7-2 and TRBJ1-5, reads GAGVSQSPSNKVTEKGKDVELRCDPISGHTALYWYRQSLGQGLEFLIYFQGNSAPDKSGLPSDRFSAERTGGSVSTLTIQRTQQEDSAVYLCARGQGSQPQHFGDGTRLSIL.

The V call is TRBV5-1, the J call TRBJ2-1, with TRBD2 matching over 13 bases. This CDR3 comprises 20 residues. The germline CDR1 and CDR2 sequences are SGHRS and YFSETQ. Trimming cost V 5 bases and J 6 bases; bases outside gene matches: 20. CDR3 in DNA: TGCGCCAGCAGAGCCCAGGGACTAGCGGGATCTACCCTGTTGCGCAATGAGCAGTTCTTC. Its translation: CASRAQGLAGSTLLRNEQFF.

This clone was seen just once. V gene TRBV13 combines with J gene TRBJ2-7; TRBD1 matches at 9 bases. CDR3 size: 17 residues. Germline lookup yields CDR1 PRHDT and CDR2 FYEKMQ (reference sequence). V shed 4 bases and J 3 bases; nucleotides not matched to a gene: 13. This chain's CDR3 is CASSSTGTGRVGYEQYF. CDR3 in DNA: TGTGCCAGCAGCTCGACCGGGACAGGGCGTGTCGGCTACGAGCAGTACTTC. The full variable domain, rest sourced from reference TRBV13 and TRBJ2-7, is AAGVIQSPRHLIKEKRETATLKCYPIPRHDTVYWYQQGPGQDPQFLISFYEKMQSDKGSIPDRFSAQQFSDYHSELNMSSLELGDSALYFCASSSTGTGRVGYEQYFGPGTRLTVT.

The V call is TRBV28, the J call TRBJ2-5; D is unclear. Trimming stripped 7 bases from V and 2 bases from J, with 11 bases between. Germline V gives CDR1 MDHEN, CDR2 SYDVKM. This CDR3 has 13 residues. The CDR3 coding sequence is TGTGCCAGCAAGCAACAGTCTCAAGAGACCCAGTACTTC. This sequence encodes CASKQQSQETQYF.

The rearrangement joins TRBV14 to TRBJ2-1; TRBD2 might be the D (5 bases). V was cut by 0 bases and J by 9 bases, with 12 bases left in between. This CDR3 spans 14 amino acids. Germline V gene lookup returns CDR1 SGHDN and CDR2 FVKESK. The CDR3: CASSQDFRGLEQFF. CDR3 DNA: TGTGCCAGCAGCCAAGATTTTCGGGGTCTTGAGCAGTTCTTC.

This clone has just one count. V gene TRBV19 combines with J gene TRBJ1-2, with D unclear. The germline gives CDR1 LNHDA, CDR2 SQIVND (reference sequence). This CDR3 is 14 amino acids long. V was pared by 5 bases and J by 8 bases, with 18 bases between. The CDR3 DNA follows: TGTGCCAGTAGTGAGACCGGCAGGCTAAACGGCTACACCTTC. Protein product: CASSETGRLNGYTF.

The chain carries TRBV10-3 and TRBJ2-5, with 10 bases matching TRBD1. V was pared by 2 bases and J by 4 bases, with 4 bases of the junction left unmatched. This CDR3 region has 15 residues. Germline V CDR1 and CDR2: ENHRY, SYGVKD. CDR3 nucleotide sequence: TGTGCCATCAGTGAGGGACAGGGGGGGGGAGAGACCCAGTACTTC. Protein sequence: CAISEGQGGGETQYF.

This sequence joins TRBV30 and TRBJ2-3; 8 bases fit TRBD1. The junction had 10 bases not matched to a gene; V was cut back by 5 bases and J by 3 bases. The CDR3 contains 15 residues. CDR1 and CDR2 from the germline V gene are GTSNPN and SVGIG (reference sequence). CDR3 protein: CAWGAGQGETDTQYF. CDR3 coding DNA: TGTGCCTGGGGAGCCGGACAGGGTGAAACAGATACGCAGTATTTT.